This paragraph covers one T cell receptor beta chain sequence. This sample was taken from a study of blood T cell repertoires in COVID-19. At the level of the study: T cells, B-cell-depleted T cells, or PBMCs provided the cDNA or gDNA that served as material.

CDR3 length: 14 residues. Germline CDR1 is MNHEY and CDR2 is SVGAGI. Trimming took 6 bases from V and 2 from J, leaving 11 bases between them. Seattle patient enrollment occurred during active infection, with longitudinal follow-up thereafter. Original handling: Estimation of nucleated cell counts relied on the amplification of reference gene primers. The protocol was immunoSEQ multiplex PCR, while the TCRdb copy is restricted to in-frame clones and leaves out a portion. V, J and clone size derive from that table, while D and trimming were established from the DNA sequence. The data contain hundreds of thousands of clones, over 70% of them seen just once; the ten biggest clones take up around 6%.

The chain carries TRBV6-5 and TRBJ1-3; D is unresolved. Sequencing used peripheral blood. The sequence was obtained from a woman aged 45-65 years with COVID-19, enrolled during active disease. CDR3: CASRKDTAGNTIYF. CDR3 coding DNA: TGTGCCAGCAGGAAAGACACTGCTGGAAACACCATATATTTT.